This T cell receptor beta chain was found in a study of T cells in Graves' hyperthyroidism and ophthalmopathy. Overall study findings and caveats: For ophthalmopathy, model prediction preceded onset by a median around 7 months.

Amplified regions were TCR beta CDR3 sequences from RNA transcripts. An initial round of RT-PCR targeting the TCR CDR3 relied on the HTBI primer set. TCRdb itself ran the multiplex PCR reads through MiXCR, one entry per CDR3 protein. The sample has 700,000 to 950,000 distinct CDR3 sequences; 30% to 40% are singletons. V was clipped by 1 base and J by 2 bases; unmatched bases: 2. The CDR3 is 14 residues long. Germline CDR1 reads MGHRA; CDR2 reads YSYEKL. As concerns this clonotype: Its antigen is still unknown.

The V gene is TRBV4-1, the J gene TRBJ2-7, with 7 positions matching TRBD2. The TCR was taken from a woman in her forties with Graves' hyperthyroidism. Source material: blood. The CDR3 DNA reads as TGCGCCAGCAGCCAAGGGACTAGTCCCTACGAGCAGTACTTC. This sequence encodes CASSQGTSPYEQYF.